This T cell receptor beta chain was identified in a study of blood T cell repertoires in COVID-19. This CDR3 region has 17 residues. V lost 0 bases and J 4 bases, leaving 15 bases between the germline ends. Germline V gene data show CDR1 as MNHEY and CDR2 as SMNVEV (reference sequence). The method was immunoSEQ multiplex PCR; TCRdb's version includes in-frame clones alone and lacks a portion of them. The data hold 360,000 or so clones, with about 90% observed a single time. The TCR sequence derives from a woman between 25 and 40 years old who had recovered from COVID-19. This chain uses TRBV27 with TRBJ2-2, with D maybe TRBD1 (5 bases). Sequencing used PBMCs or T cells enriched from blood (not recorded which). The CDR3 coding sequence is TGTGCCAGCAGTTTATCGATCAGGACAATGAGCACCGGGGAGCTGTTTTTT. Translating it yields CASSLSIRTMSTGELFF.